This T cell receptor (beta chain) came from a study of T cell responses to AZD1222 COVID-19 vaccine. Comment on this clone: What it binds is unknown.

The V end was cut by 5 bases, the J end by 0 bases, with 11 bases between. This CDR3 contains 14 residues. From germline, CDR1 is MNHEY and CDR2 SMNVEV (reference sequence). Study-wide results and caveats: AZD1222 recipients seropositive at baseline numbered only 5 or 6. After the peak T cell response, and only then, were repertoires sampled. There were mostly white British donors and more females than males, and clonal diversity was possibly underestimated. Variant regions that are unmutated are reportedly the target of nearly half of spike-specific TCRs.

Using immunoSEQ multiplex PCR, the repertoire was profiled, and TCRdb retains in-frame clones only, with some absent. In the table there are under 170,000 clones, around nine tenths of which are singletons. The specimen was peripheral blood, collected 28 days after the second AZD1222 dose. This clonotype originated in an adult who received the AZD1222 COVID-19 vaccine. J is TRBJ2-7 and V is TRBV27, with D possibly being TRBD2 (5 bases). CDR3 in DNA: TGTGCCAGCAGTCAAAGGAGGAGCTCCTACGAGCAGTACTTC. It encodes CASSQRRSSYEQYF.